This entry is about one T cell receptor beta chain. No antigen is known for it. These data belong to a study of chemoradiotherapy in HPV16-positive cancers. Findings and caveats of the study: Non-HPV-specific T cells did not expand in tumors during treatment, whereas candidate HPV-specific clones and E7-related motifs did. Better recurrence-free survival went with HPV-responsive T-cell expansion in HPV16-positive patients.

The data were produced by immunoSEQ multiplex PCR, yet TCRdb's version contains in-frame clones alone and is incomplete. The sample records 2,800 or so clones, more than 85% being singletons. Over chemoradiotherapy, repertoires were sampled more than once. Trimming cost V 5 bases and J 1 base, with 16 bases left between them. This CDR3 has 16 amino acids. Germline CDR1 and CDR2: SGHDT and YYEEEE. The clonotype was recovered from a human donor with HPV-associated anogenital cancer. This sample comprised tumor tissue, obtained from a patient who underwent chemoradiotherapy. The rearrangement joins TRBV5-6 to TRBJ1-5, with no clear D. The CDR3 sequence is CASSPVQVSSNQPQHF. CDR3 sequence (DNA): TGTGCCAGCAGTCCGGTCCAGGTGTCGAGCAATCAGCCCCAGCATTTT.